This T cell receptor (beta chain) was documented in a study of low-dose radiotherapy and immunotherapy resistance in tumors. Study-level information: With cycle 1 day 1 as the start, patients took oral aspirin 300 mg daily for four cycles.

Both TCRalpha and TCRbeta chains were reverse transcribed with V-gene-specific primers. Amplification, which lasted about 20 PCR cycles, used a constant-region primer and V-primer adapter to amplify TCRs. TCRdb reanalysed the reads using MiXCR and keeps one entry per CDR3 protein. The sample holds roughly 56,000 distinct CDR3 sequences, about 25% seen once. Time point noted: after trial treatment. Treatment of the sample: LDRT plus nivolumab, ipilimumab, low-dose cyclophosphamide and aspirin (RACIN trial). Low-dose radiotherapy, low-dose cyclophosphamide, aspirin, ipilimumab and nivolumab were all given to the donors. Each patient who was eligible had an advanced solid tumor with no tumor-infiltrating lymphocytes. V dropped 4 bases and J dropped 1; count of bases not matched to a gene: 0. The CDR3 covers 13 residues. Germline assignment: CDR1 SGHDN and CDR2 FVKESK.

The rearrangement uses TRBV14 and TRBJ2-7; 8 nucleotides align to TRBD1. Sequencing used PBMCs, obtained after low-dose radiotherapy plus immunotherapy. The receptor comes from a male donor with prostate cancer. The CDR3 loop is CASSRQGSYEQYF. As DNA, the CDR3 is TGTGCCAGCAGCCGACAGGGGTCCTACGAGCAGTACTTC.